The 30 T cell receptor beta chains below come from one sample, sequenced in a study of cytomegalovirus exposure and HLA in healthy donors. With 60 Vbeta and 13 Jbeta primers, the PCR was carried out. Repertoires were generated with immunoSEQ multiplex PCR, while TCRdb's copy carries only in-frame clones and drops some. Among over 40,000 clones, 87% were seen once, and the ten largest hold approximately 8%. Sequencing input: PBMCs. These receptors were obtained from a woman aged 40 to 50 in good health and CMV-seropositive.

CDR3 bases: TGCAGCGTTGCTGGGGCCGCGAACACTGAAGCTTTCTTT. It encodes CSVAGAANTEAFF. The rearrangement links TRBV29-1 to TRBJ1-1; D is perhaps TRBD1 (5 bases). Trimming removed 4 bases at V and 1 base at J, with 10 bases between. The length of the CDR3 is 13 residues. CDR1 and CDR2 from the germline V gene are SQVTM and ANQGSEA. The full variable domain, in which reference TRBV29-1 and TRBJ1-1 provide the parts outside the CDR3, is SAVISQKPSRDICQRGTSLTIQCQVDSQVTMMFWYRQQPGQSLTLIATANQGSEATYESGFVIDKFPISRPNLTFSTLTVSNMSPEDSSIYLCSVAGAANTEAFFGQGTRLTVV.

The V gene is TRBV15, the J gene TRBJ1-4, with D hard to call. The CDR3 extends over 19 amino acids. V dropped 0 bases and J dropped 1 base, with 18 bases sitting between them. The germline gives CDR1 LNHNV, CDR2 YYDKDF (reference sequence). CDR3 in DNA: TGTGCCACCAGCAGAGATGGTTGGGCAGCGAGGGAAACTAATGAAAAACTGTTTTTT. This gives the protein CATSRDGWAARETNEKLFF.

The chain uses TRBV6-6 and TRBJ1-5; TRBD1 is a possible D gene (6 bases). CDR1 is MNHNY, CDR2 SVGAGI, per germline (reference sequence). V gave up 2 bases and J gave up 5 bases, with 13 bases separating them. The CDR3 is made up of 15 amino acids. The CDR3 nucleotides are TGTGCCAGCAGTTACCAAGGGGGAATAGATCAGCCCCAGCATTTT. Its protein product is CASSYQGGIDQPQHF.

The genes are TRBV7-8 and TRBJ2-1; a weak D match, TRBD2 (5 bases). The germline V gene encodes CDR1 SGHVS and CDR2 FQNEAQ. The CDR3 sequence is 17 residues long. Trimming left V 5 bases short and J 5 bases short, with 22 bases between. The CDR3 coding sequence is TGTGCCAGCAGCCTCCACCCTCGTCTGTCCGGGGACAATGAGCAGTTCTTC. Translating gives CASSLHPRLSGDNEQFF.

This chain uses TRBV5-1 with TRBJ2-5, with TRBD1 identical over 7 bases. Per germline, CDR1 SGHRS and CDR2 YFSETQ. Losses at the gene ends were 3 bases for V and 2 bases for J; bases not matched to a gene: 4. This CDR3 spans 14 amino acids. CDR3 loop: CASSSAGGQETQYF. For the CDR3, the DNA is TGCGCCAGCAGCTCCGCAGGGGGACAAGAGACCCAGTACTTC.

The genes are TRBV5-5 and TRBJ1-5, with D perhaps matching TRBD1 (5 bases). V lost 1 base and J lost 9, with 14 bases in between. The CDR3 extends over 14 amino acids. Germline-derived CDR1 and CDR2 are SGHKS and YYEKEE (reference sequence). CDR3 nucleotides: TGTGCCAGCAGCTTGCAAGGTCCGGGGGGGCCCCAGCATTTT. This sequence encodes CASSLQGPGGPQHF.

The CDR3 sequence: CASSGLAGGHEQFF. CDR3 bases: TGTGCCAGCAGTGGACTAGCGGGAGGCCATGAGCAGTTCTTC. The V and J genes are TRBV2 and TRBJ2-1, with 13 bases matching TRBD2. The CDR3 is 14 residues long. Trimming removed 4 bases from V and 8 bases from J; junction bases left unmatched: 2. Germline CDR1 and CDR2: SNHLY and FYNNEI.

The J gene is TRBJ2-1, the V gene TRBV7-8; TRBD1 matches at 7 bases. The germline gives CDR1 SGHVS, CDR2 FQNEAQ. The CDR3 spans 12 residues. After removal of 1 base from V and 15 bases from J, the junction contained 6 bases not matched to a gene. CDR3 nucleotide sequence: TGTGCCAGCAGCTTAGTCTCGACAGGGTGGTTCTTC. This sequence encodes CASSLVSTGWFF.

The genes are TRBV5-5 and TRBJ1-2; 8 bases fit TRBD1. J was trimmed by 2 bases and V by 1 base; bases with no gene match: 7. Germline CDR1 SGHKS, CDR2 YYEKEE (reference sequence). There are 16 residues in the CDR3. CDR3: CASSLIGTGVNYGYTF. CDR3 coding DNA: TGTGCCAGCAGCTTGATAGGGACAGGAGTAAACTATGGCTACACCTTC.

The CDR3 loop reads CASRPASGGTGELFF. Here the CDR3 DNA reads TGTGCCAGCAGACCCGCATCCGGGGGGACCGGGGAGCTGTTTTTT. The V gene is TRBV7-2, the J gene TRBJ2-2; 7 nucleotides line up with TRBD2. This CDR3 is built from 15 residues. CDR1 is SGHTA and CDR2 is FQGNSA in the germline V gene. V lost 6 bases and J lost 5; bases outside the gene matches: 9. Full variable domain (outside the CDR3, taken from reference TRBV7-2 and TRBJ2-2): GAGVSQSPSNKVTEKGKDVELRCDPISGHTALYWYRQSLGQGLEFLIYFQGNSAPDKSGLPSDRFSAERTGGSVSTLTIQRTQQEDSAVYLCASRPASGGTGELFFGEGSRLTVL.

V usage is TRBV5-1 and J usage is TRBJ2-5; TRBD2 might be the D (5 bases). The V gene's germline CDR1 is SGHRS and CDR2 YFSETQ. V gave up 4 bases and J gave up 4 bases, with 17 bases separating them. The CDR3 extends over 15 amino acids. Here the CDR3 reads CASSPLDNRGETQYF. The CDR3 DNA reads as TGCGCCAGCAGCCCCTTAGATAATCGGGGAGAGACCCAGTACTTC.

The chain links TRBV7-2 to TRBJ1-1; TRBD1 is a possible D gene (6 bases). The V and J ends lost 5 bases and 0 bases respectively, with 10 bases between them. CDR1 SGHTA and CDR2 FQGNSA come from the germline V gene. The CDR3 length is 14 residues. As DNA, the CDR3 is TGTGCCAGCAGCCGGACAGAATTGAACACTGAAGCTTTCTTT. Translating gives CASSRTELNTEAFF. Full variable domain (outside the CDR3, taken from reference TRBV7-2 and TRBJ1-1): GAGVSQSPSNKVTEKGKDVELRCDPISGHTALYWYRQSLGQGLEFLIYFQGNSAPDKSGLPSDRFSAERTGGSVSTLTIQRTQQEDSAVYLCASSRTELNTEAFFGQGTRLTVV.

The J gene is TRBJ2-5, the V gene TRBV19; 13 bases fit TRBD2. V was pared by 5 bases and J by 3 bases, with 12 bases of the junction left unmatched. Germline CDR1 is LNHDA and CDR2 is SQIVND (reference sequence). There are 18 residues in the CDR3. The chain's CDR3 is CASSHYFTGTSGEETQYF. CDR3 bases: TGTGCCAGTAGTCACTATTTCACCGGGACTAGCGGGGAAGAGACCCAGTACTTC.

J is TRBJ1-5 and V is TRBV5-5; tentative D call: TRBD1 (5 bases). With 4 bases removed from V and 6 bases from J, the gap between germline ends came to 14 bases. Germline V lookup: CDR1 SGHKS, CDR2 YYEKEE (reference sequence). The CDR3 consists of 14 residues. Here the CDR3 DNA reads TGTGCCAGCAGCCAGGGAGACGGGGGTCAGCCCCAGCATTTT. It translates to CASSQGDGGQPQHF.

The chain uses TRBV6-5 and TRBJ2-7; D gene ambiguous. This CDR3 region has 15 residues. CDR1 MNHEY and CDR2 SVGAGI come from the germline V gene. The V gene lost 0 bases and the J gene lost 1 base, with 10 bases spanning the gap. CDR3 sequence: CASSYSMAESYEQYF. The DNA for the CDR3 is TGTGCCAGCAGTTACTCGATGGCGGAGTCCTACGAGCAGTACTTC.

V gene TRBV7-9 combines with J gene TRBJ1-1; 7 bases fit TRBD1. The length of the CDR3 is 14 residues. Germline CDR1 reads SEHNR; CDR2 reads FQNEAQ (reference sequence). V was clipped by 3 bases and J by 6 bases; unmatched bases: 7. DNA for the CDR3: TGTGCCAGCAGCTTTACAGGGGATAGTGCTGAAGCTTTCTTT. This encodes CASSFTGDSAEAFF.

Worth noting for this clone: At one end the junction does not follow the germline gene, possibly because of a read error. The chain employs TRBV6-6 and TRBJ1-2, with D possibly being TRBD1 (6 bases). The CDR3 has 14 amino acids. Germline CDR1 is MNHNY and CDR2 is SVGAGI (reference sequence). CDR3 DNA sequence: TGTGCCAGCAGTTACTCCGGACAGACGCGATGGCTTGCCTTC. Translation: CASSYSGQTRWLAF.

The CDR3, as DNA: TGTGCCAGCAGCCCGGACTACACCGGGGAGCTGTTTTTT. Amino acids: CASSPDYTGELFF. The J gene is TRBJ2-2, the V gene TRBV7-3; D might be TRBD2 (5 bases). CDR3 length: 13 amino acids. Deletions cut 5 bases from V and 3 bases from J, with 7 bases between. In germline, CDR1 is SGHTA, CDR2 FQGTGA.

V is TRBV6-5 and J is TRBJ1-5; 7 nucleotides agree with TRBD1. The CDR3 has 13 amino acids. Germline loops: CDR1 MNHEY, CDR2 SVGAGI. Trimming took 10 bases from V and 0 from J; bases not matched to a gene: 3. The DNA of the CDR3 is TGTGCCACCCAGGGGGGTAGCAATCAGCCCCAGCATTTT. Translated: CATQGGSNQPQHF.

The chain employs TRBV7-9 and TRBJ2-1; 8 bases align to TRBD2. The CDR3 is 15 residues long. CDR1 is SEHNR and CDR2 is FQNEAQ in the germline V gene (reference sequence). V trimming: 5 bases; J trimming: 4 bases; junction bases outside the gene matches: 7. The CDR3 loop is CASSRGSSGYNEQFF. CDR3 nucleotide sequence: TGTGCCAGCAGCCGTGGGTCTAGCGGGTACAATGAGCAGTTCTTC.

In regard to this clone: The same CDR3 is also encoded by other DNA sequences in this sample. The V call is TRBV10-1, the J call TRBJ2-4, with 7 bases fitting TRBD1. The V gene's germline CDR1 is WNHNN and CDR2 SYGVQD (reference sequence). The CDR3 length is 14 residues. The trim removed 2 bases at V and 13 bases at J, leaving 11 bases unmatched. CDR3 coding DNA: TGCGCCAGCAGTGAGGACAGGGCGAATCGCATCCAGTACTTC. Encoded protein: CASSEDRANRIQYF.

The rearrangement joins TRBV19 to TRBJ2-1, with TRBD1 matching over 8 bases. CDR1 and CDR2 (germline): LNHDA, SQIVND (reference sequence). The CDR3 loop spans 16 amino acids. The J segment lost 12 bases and the V segment lost 2 bases, leaving 15 bases of the junction unmatched. The CDR3, as DNA: TGTGCCAGTAGTATATGGAAACAGGGGGAAACGGTGGGGCAGTTCTTC. Translating gives CASSIWKQGETVGQFF.

V and J are TRBV14 and TRBJ2-1; 7 bases line up with TRBD2. J lost 14 bases, V lost 3 bases, and 7 bases had no gene match. Germline V gene sequence: CDR1 SGHDN, CDR2 FVKESK. The CDR3 is 12 amino acids. The DNA of the CDR3 is TGTGCCAGCAGCCATGGAAGCGGGATAAAGTTCTTC. It encodes CASSHGSGIKFF.

The V and J genes are TRBV29-1 and TRBJ2-1; no reliable D call. The V and J ends lost 4 bases and 0 bases respectively, with 13 bases between them. Germline loops: CDR1 SQVTM, CDR2 ANQGSEA. The CDR3 totals 15 residues. The CDR3 DNA follows: TGCAGCGTTGCGTTAGATGGTTTCTCCTACAATGAGCAGTTCTTC. Translated, it gives CSVALDGFSYNEQFF.

This sequence joins TRBV6-6 and TRBJ1-4; D uncertain. This CDR3 contains 13 residues. CDR1 and CDR2 (germline): MNHNY, SVGAGI (reference sequence). Trimming pared 2 bases from V and 8 bases from J, leaving 9 bases between. CDR3 sequence reads: CASSYTYGEKLFF. CDR3 sequence (DNA): TGTGCCAGCAGTTACACGTACGGGGAAAAACTGTTTTTT.

This clone was recorded only once. The chain carries TRBV29-1 and TRBJ2-7; possible D gene TRBD2, 6 bases. The CDR3 totals 12 residues. V was cut by 3 bases and J by 6 bases, with 12 bases left in between. CDR1 SQVTM and CDR2 ANQGSEA come from the germline V gene. The CDR3 DNA reads TGCAGCGTTGACGGCGGGACGGCCGAGCAGTACTTC. It encodes CSVDGGTAEQYF.

The chain carries TRBV5-4 and TRBJ2-2, with 9 bases lining up with TRBD1. V was clipped by 4 bases and J by 6 bases; unmatched bases: 7. This CDR3 contains 15 residues. The germline gives CDR1 SGHNT, CDR2 YYREEE (reference sequence). CDR3 DNA sequence: TGTGCCAGCAGCACCGGGACAGGGAGTTCCGGGGAGCTGTTTTTT. Amino acid sequence: CASSTGTGSSGELFF.

This rearrangement joins TRBV2 to TRBJ1-2; maybe TRBD1 (5 bases). The V gene's germline CDR1 is SNHLY and CDR2 FYNNEI. The V end lost 3 bases, the J end lost 7 bases, and 12 bases lay between the germline ends. The CDR3 extends over 13 amino acids. In DNA, the CDR3 is TGTGCCAGCAGTGATGGGGGGGGAGGTGGCTACACCTTC. Amino acids: CASSDGGGGGYTF. The complete variable domain, with remaining parts taken from reference TRBV2 and TRBJ1-2, reads EPEVTQTPSHQVTQMGQEVILRCVPISNHLYFYWYRQILGQKVEFLVSFYNNEISEKSEIFDDQFSVERPDGSNFTLKIRSTKLEDSAMYFCASSDGGGGGYTFGSGTRLTVV.

This clone occurred a few times. The J gene is TRBJ2-2, the V gene TRBV11-2; 9 positions agree with TRBD1. This CDR3 is 13 amino acids long. With V trimmed by 10 bases and J by 6 bases, 6 bases remained unmatched. The germline CDR1 and CDR2 sequences are SGHAT and FQNNGV. The CDR3 DNA reads as TGTGCCACCGACAGGGGGTGGGCCGGGGAGCTGTTTTTT. As protein: CATDRGWAGELFF.

By sample fraction, this clone is medium-sized. The V and J genes are TRBV7-9 and TRBJ1-1, with a tentative D call TRBD1 (5 bases). The CDR3 has 12 residues. Germline lookup yields CDR1 SEHNR and CDR2 FQNEAQ (reference sequence). V gave up 6 bases and J gave up 7 bases, with 12 bases separating them. CDR3 coding DNA: TGTGCCAGCAGTGGGAGGGGCCTTGAAGCTTTCTTT. It encodes CASSGRGLEAFF.